This T cell receptor (beta chain) was sequenced during a study of T cells in Graves' hyperthyroidism and ophthalmopathy. Study-level information: Peripheral blood was drawn at first diagnosis, prior to all treatment.

Study conclusions and caveats: Blood also held most thyroid clonotypes expanded beyond 0.001.

CDR1 MNHEY and CDR2 SVGEGT come from the germline V gene. V dropped 4 bases and J dropped 8 bases, with 10 bases sitting between them. This CDR3 is 12 amino acids long. RNA transcripts were the template for amplifying TCR beta CDR3 regions. The TCR CDR3 was amplified in a first-round RT-PCR using the HTBI primer set. TCRdb used MiXCR to reprocess the multiplex PCR reads, holding one entry per CDR3 protein. The profile covers hundreds of thousands of distinct CDR3 sequences, with approximately 20% appearing a single time and 47% taken by the ten largest. As concerns this clonotype: The antigen is undetermined.

The chain combines TRBV6-2 or TRBV6-3 with TRBJ2-3, with D perhaps assigned TRBD1 or TRBD2 (5 bases each). Sequenced: blood. This receptor was identified in a man between 35 and 55 years old with Graves' ophthalmopathy. CDR3 DNA: TGTGCCAGCAGTTTACCGGGACCTACGCAGTATTTT. Protein: CASSLPGPTQYF.